What follows describes a single TCR beta chain. Its antigen remains undetermined. V is cut back by 5 bases and J by 5 bases, with 16 bases in the junction unmatched. The germline V gene encodes CDR1 SGHTA and CDR2 FQGTGA. The CDR3 has 18 amino acids, counting the end cysteine and phenylalanine. CDR3 DNA only is kept here, 54 bases in frame from base 1. Preparation of the library involved the immunoSEQ multiplex PCR assay. The multiplex PCR relied on a mix of 60 forward primers for TCR Vbeta segments and 13 reverse primers for TCR Jbeta segments. The CDR3 region of rearranged TCR beta genes was amplified from genomic DNA with a multiplex PCR assay. On the Illumina HiSeq System, the amplified TCR beta libraries were sequenced as 87-base-pair reads. Under the source paper's analysis protocol: Across the 666 repertoires, a later analysis counted 80 million or so unique TCR beta chains, 9.5 million to 13 million of which were shared by at least two donors. To remove PCR and sequencing errors, raw reads were error-corrected and collapsed into unique sequences using a nearest-neighbor algorithm that merged closely related sequences. Alignment of CDR3 sequences to IMGT reference sequences was used to assign V, D and J gene segments. Each retained sequence needed at least a six-nucleotide match to both a V gene segment and a J gene segment. Rearrangements were called productive when the CDR3 lacked stop codons and stayed in frame with V and J; all others were non-productive. CDR3 was defined by IMGT convention, running from the second conserved V-encoded cysteine to the conserved J-encoded phenylalanine. In an earlier analysis of more than 550 of the donors, sequences lacking an unambiguous match to a single V gene segment were excluded. In an earlier analysis of about 590 of the donors, a V segment was called functional when productive rearrangements were above 56.7%, and segregating when the standard deviation between donors exceeded 5%. A statistical classification framework was built for diagnosing cytomegalovirus status from the catalog of TCR beta chain sequences. In a later analysis, V and J genes were assigned by comparing TCR nucleotide sequences against IMGT/GENE-DB human TR gene sequences. Using the TCRdist pipeline, a later analysis assigned CDR3 sequences along with most-parsimonious VDJ recombination scenarios. In a later analysis, every TCR beta chain was defined by the combination of its CDR3 amino acid sequence and its V-gene family, and reads without a unique V-gene family were dropped. As a way to deal with suspected cross-contamination and a sequencing artifact, a later analysis dropped 500 to 700 nucleotide sequences that were highly shared and had low generation probability. A later analysis calculated a clonal expansion index for each public chain from normalized within-repertoire ranks of inferred template counts. In a later analysis, generation probabilities were computed using a VDJ recombination model fitted to out-of-frame rearrangements, and the results were checked against IGoR. Hypergeometric tests were used in a later analysis to score TCR-TCR, TCR-HLA and TCR-CMV co-occurrence, with a repertoire-size bias correction applied to the TCR pairs. In a later analysis, false discovery rates were estimated by permuting HLA or CMV assignments 20 times. In a later analysis, co-occurring TCRs were grouped with DBSCAN, and TCRdist sequence similarity was added when clustering was performed within HLA-allele-positive subsets. Co-occurrence clustering excluded repertoires with fewer than 30,000 or more than 120,000 public chains, plus five with anomalous nucleotide sharing. In TCRdb, the immuneACCESS table is reduced to in-frame sequences with V and J assigned. These tables do not hold every clone; where another copy was compared, an unresolved V gene accounts for under half, and the others remain unexplained. V and J calls and clone size are those listed in that table; D and trimming were worked out from the DNA. The table of this sample itemizes roughly 60,000 clones. Approximately 4% of the sample is taken by the ten largest.

This record comes from a study of cytomegalovirus exposure and HLA in healthy donors (dated by TCRdb to 2017 to 2019). With respect to the entire study: According to an earlier analysis of several hundred of the donors, about 179 million T cells yielded 117 million unique TCR beta sequences and 276 Gb of sequence data. Around 320 gigabases of sequencing data and approximately 93 million unique TCR sequences were included in an early release covering about 700 HLA-typed donors. Among the roughly 400 genotyped donors, approximately 81% belonged to the genetic ancestry cluster associated with self-reported Caucasian donors. The aim of the study was to test whether cataloging public T cell receptors could identify signatures of past pathogen exposure. The study used immunosequencing to profile the T cell repertoires of under 700 subjects and linked those repertoires to cytomegalovirus serostatus. Along with the roughly 670-subject first cohort, a separate validation cohort of roughly 110 different subjects was used. The study combined high-throughput TCR immunosequencing, statistical association of individual TCRs with disease status, and machine learning to predict cytomegalovirus infection status. A later analysis re-analyzed previously published TCR beta repertoires from approximately 700 donors and added high-resolution HLA genotyping to study TCR occurrence patterns. Rather than using new phenotypic data, the later analysis identified candidate immune exposures from TCR beta sequences and from how often those sequences occurred across donors. To decide whether each TCR beta V gene segment behaved as functional or pseudogenic, an earlier analysis of some 580 of the donors relied on high-throughput TCR beta sequencing. Donor age, sex, ethnicity and CMV serostatus were compiled alongside the repertoire data. In a later genetic analysis, genome-wide SNP genotypes for about 65% of the roughly 700 donors were used, and that subset was treated as a discovery cohort. All discovery cohort repertoires had been generated on a single sequencing platform. HLA typing covered class I and class II loci at four-digit resolution. The number of donors typed differed by locus, with about 620-630 for A, B, C, DRB1 and DQB1, over 500 for DQA1, over 600 for DPA1, and some 440 for DPB1. Five DR-DQ haplotypes were treated as single units for association and clustering because of strong linkage in the cohort. Among several hundred genotyped donors of the cohort, an average of approximately 240,000 unique TCR beta nucleotide sequences was sequenced per donor, of which about 18% were non-productive.

Overall study results and their limits: Cytomegalovirus status was reported to be diagnosed by the classifier with high specificity and sensitivity in both the original and validation cohorts. Several of the top co-occurrence clusters appeared to be linked to parvovirus B19, influenza, CMV and Epstein-Barr virus, according to a later analysis. A total of 150 or so TCR beta chains were listed by the study as associated with cytomegalovirus. Assigning TCR associations to individual alleles was difficult when HLA alleles, especially DR and DQ, strongly co-occurred. It was suggested by the authors that the approach could potentially be generalized to other disease states and immunological phenotypes. Most TCR sequences were observed very rarely across donors, whereas some public TCRs were present in many individuals. In a later genetic analysis, a missense DCLRE1C variant was associated with V-gene and J-gene trimming of TCR beta chains, and the association was replicated in an independent cohort. Roughly uniform sequencing depth across donors was assumed in presence/absence analyses, although this assumption may not hold. About 17 rarely observed V segments, including chromosome 9 orphons, were excluded from the earlier analysis of 550 to 700 of the donors because counts were too low. In a later analysis, the rate of TCR association differed among HLA loci, with DRB1 alleles having the most associated TCRs and HLA-C alleles having the fewest. According to a later genetic analysis, donors in an Asian-associated ancestry cluster had fewer N-insertions in productive TCRs than the approximately 630-donor mean. Because HLA typing was missing for some donors at each locus, association tests included only the typed subset. Immune exposure information for the cohort was limited to CMV serostatus. Specific HLA alleles were associated with 18,000 or so TCR beta sequences at a false discovery rate of 0.05 in a later analysis. An earlier analysis of some 560 of the donors showed that most TCR beta V segments appeared in productive rearrangements either about 90% or about 30% of the time, which broadly matched IMGT annotations. A few of the identified cytomegalovirus-associated TCR beta chains were confirmed in vitro to be specific for cytomegalovirus antigens. Some IMGT-functional V segments, including TRBV6-2 and TRBV6-3, could not be distinguished by the 87-base-pair reads and were therefore excluded. A further reported finding was that TCR beta sequences accurately predicted the HLA-A and HLA-B alleles for most subjects in the first cohort. This cohort had only TCR beta chains sequenced, and the lack of alpha or paired-chain data limited which features could be detected. Linkage disequilibrium might explain the correlated functional status among segregating V segments, but an unknown experimental factor could not be ruled out. A cluster of highly shared sequence variants was judged likely to be a technical artifact of the sequencing pipeline. Compared with equally common non-associated chains, HLA-associated TCR beta chains in a later analysis were more clonally expanded and had lower generation probabilities. Most CMV-associated TCR beta chains appeared to be HLA-restricted in a later analysis, and the HLA associations seemed to be driven largely by CMV exposure.

In total, roughly 710 healthy bone marrow donors made up the cohort. All cohort members were sampled while nominally healthy, although unrecorded immune exposures were likely present. The donor tested CMV seronegative, placing the donor among the 350 or so seronegative members of the cohort. Each donor provided a peripheral blood sample, and peripheral blood mononuclear cells were used for TCR beta sequencing. Genomic DNA was extracted from the blood cell samples with the Qiagen DNeasy Blood Extraction Kit. The chain uses TRBV7-3 and TRBJ1-5; TRBD1 aligns with 9 central bases. The origin of this receptor is a woman younger than 35 in good health and CMV-seronegative. The sample was PBMCs. DNA sequence: TGTGCCAGCAGCCCAACCGGGACAGGGTTGCTAAAGTATCAGCCCCAGCATTTT. Translated, it gives CASSPTGTGLLKYQPQHF.